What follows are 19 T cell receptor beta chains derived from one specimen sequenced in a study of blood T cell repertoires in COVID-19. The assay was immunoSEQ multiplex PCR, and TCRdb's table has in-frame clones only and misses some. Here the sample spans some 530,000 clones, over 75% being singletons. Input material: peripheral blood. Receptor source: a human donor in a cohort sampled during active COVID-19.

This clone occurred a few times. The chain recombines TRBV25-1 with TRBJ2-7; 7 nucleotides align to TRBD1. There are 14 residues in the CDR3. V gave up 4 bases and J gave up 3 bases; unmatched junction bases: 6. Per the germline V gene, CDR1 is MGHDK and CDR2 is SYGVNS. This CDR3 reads CASSGERGRYEQYF. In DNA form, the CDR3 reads TGTGCCAGCAGTGGAGAGAGGGGGCGCTACGAGCAGTACTTC.

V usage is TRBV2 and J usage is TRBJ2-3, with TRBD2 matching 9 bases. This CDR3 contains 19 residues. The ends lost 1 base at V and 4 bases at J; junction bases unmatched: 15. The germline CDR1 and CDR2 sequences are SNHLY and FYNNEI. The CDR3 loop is CASSEGPTGVAGGPDTQYF. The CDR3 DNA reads TGTGCCAGCAGTGAAGGCCCCACTGGGGTGGCGGGAGGGCCAGATACGCAGTATTTT.

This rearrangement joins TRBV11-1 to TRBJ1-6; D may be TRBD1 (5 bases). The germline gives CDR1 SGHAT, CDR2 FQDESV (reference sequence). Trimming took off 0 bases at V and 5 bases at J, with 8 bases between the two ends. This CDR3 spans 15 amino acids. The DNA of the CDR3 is TGTGCCAGCAGCTTAGCCGACAGCCATAATTCACCCCTCCACTTT. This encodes CASSLADSHNSPLHF.

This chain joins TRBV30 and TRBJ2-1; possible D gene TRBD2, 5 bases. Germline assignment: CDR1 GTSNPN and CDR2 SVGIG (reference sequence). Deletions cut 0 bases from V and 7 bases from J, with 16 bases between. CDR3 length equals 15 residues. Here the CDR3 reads CAWSVGTSSGNEQFF. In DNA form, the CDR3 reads TGTGCCTGGAGTGTGGGTACTAGTTCGGGGAATGAGCAGTTCTTC.

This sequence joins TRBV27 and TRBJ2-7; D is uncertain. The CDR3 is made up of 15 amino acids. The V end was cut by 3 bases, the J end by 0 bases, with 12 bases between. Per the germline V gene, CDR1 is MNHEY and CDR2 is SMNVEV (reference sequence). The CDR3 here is CASSFLAVGSYEQYF. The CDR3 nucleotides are TGTGCCAGCAGTTTTCTGGCGGTGGGCTCCTACGAGCAGTACTTC.

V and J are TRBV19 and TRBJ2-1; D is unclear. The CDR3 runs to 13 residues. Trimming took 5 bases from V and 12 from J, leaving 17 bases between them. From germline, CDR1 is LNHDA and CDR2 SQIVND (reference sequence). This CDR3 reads CASSPAGEGVQFF. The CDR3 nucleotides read TGTGCCAGTAGTCCCGCAGGTGAAGGTGTGCAGTTCTTC.

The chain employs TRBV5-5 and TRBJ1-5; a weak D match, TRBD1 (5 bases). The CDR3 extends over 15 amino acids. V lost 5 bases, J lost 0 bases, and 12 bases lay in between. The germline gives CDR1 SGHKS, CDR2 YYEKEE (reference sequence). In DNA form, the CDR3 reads TGTGCCAGCAGTTTAAACGGGGGTAGCAATCAGCCCCAGCATTTT. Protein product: CASSLNGGSNQPQHF. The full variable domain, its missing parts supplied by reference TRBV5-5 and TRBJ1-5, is DAGVTQSPTHLIKTRGQQVTLRCSPISGHKSVSWYQQVLGQGPQFIFQYYEKEERGRGNFPDRFSARQFPNYSSELNVNALLLGDSALYLCASSLNGGSNQPQHFGDGTRLSIL.

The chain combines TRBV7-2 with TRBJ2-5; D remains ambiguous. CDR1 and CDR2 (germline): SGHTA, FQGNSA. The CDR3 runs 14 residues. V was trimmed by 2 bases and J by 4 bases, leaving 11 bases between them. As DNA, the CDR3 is TGTGCCAGCAGCTTACGACTCGCAGCAGAGACCCAGTACTTC. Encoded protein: CASSLRLAAETQYF.

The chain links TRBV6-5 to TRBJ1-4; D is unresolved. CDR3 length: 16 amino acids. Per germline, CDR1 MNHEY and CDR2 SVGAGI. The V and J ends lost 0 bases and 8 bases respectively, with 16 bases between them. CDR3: CASSYSPRRREEKLFF. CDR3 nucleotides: TGTGCCAGCAGTTACTCGCCTCGGAGACGGGAAGAAAAACTGTTTTTT.

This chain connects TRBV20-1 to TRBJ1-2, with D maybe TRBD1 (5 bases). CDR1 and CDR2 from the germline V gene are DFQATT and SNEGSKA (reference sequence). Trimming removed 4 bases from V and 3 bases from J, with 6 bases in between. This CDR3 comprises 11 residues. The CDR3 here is CSAIGDYGYTF. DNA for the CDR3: TGCAGTGCTATAGGGGACTATGGCTACACCTTC.

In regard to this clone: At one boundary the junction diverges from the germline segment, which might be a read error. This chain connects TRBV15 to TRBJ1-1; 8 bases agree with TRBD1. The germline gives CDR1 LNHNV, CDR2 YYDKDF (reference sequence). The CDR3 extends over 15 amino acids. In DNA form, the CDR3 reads TGTGCCACCAGCGGAGACAGGGGTTTGGGGACTGAAGCTTTCTTT. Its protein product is CATSGDRGLGTEAFF.

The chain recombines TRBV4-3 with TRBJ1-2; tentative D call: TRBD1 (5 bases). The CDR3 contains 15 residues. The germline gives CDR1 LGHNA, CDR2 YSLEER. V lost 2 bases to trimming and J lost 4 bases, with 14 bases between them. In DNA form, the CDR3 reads TGCGCCAGCAGCCAATCTGGTGGCAGGGCCTATGGCTACACCTTC. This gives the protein CASSQSGGRAYGYTF.

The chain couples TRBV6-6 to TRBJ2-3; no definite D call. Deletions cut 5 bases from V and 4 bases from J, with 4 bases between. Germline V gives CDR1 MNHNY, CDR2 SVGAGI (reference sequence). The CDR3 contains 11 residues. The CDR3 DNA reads TGTGCCAGCAGTGAGGCAGATACGCAGTATTTT. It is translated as CASSEADTQYF.

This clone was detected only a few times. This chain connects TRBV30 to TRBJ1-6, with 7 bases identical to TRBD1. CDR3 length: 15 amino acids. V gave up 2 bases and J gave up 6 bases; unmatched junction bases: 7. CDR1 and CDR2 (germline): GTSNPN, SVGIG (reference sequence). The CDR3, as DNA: TGTGCCTGGAGTAGAGGGGGCGCGGGTAATTCACCCCTCCACTTT. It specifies CAWSRGGAGNSPLHF. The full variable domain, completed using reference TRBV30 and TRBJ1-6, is SQTIHQWPATLVQPVGSPLSLECTVEGTSNPNLYWYRQAAGRGLQLLFYSVGIGQISSEVPQNLSASRPQDRQFILSSKKLLLSDSGFYLCAWSRGGAGNSPLHFGNGTRLTVT.

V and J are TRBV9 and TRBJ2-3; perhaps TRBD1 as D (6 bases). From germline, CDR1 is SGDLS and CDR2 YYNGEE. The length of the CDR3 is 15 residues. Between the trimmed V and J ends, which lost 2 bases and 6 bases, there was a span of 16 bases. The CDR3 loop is CASSVQDRNSDTQYF. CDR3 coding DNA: TGTGCCAGCAGCGTCCAGGACAGAAATTCCGATACGCAGTATTTT.

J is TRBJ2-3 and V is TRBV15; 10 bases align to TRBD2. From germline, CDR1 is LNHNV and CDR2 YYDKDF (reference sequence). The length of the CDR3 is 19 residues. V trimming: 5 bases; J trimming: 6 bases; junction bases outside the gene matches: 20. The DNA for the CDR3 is TGTGCCACCAGCCGGGGGAAAGCGGGAGGGTTAACAACGACGGATACGCAGTATTTT. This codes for CATSRGKAGGLTTTDTQYF.

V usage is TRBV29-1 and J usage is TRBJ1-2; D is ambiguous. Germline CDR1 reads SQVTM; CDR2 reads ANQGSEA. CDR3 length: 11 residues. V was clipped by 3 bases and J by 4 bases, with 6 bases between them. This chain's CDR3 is CSVDVFYGYTF. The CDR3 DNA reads TGCAGCGTTGACGTGTTCTATGGCTACACCTTC.

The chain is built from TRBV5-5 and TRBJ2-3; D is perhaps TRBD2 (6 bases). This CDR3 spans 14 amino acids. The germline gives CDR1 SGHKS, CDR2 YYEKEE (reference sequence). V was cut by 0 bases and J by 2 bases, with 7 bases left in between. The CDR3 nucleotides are TGTGCCAGCAGCTTGGGACTAGTCACAGATACGCAGTATTTT. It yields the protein CASSLGLVTDTQYF. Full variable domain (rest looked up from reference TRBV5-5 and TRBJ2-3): DAGVTQSPTHLIKTRGQQVTLRCSPISGHKSVSWYQQVLGQGPQFIFQYYEKEERGRGNFPDRFSARQFPNYSSELNVNALLLGDSALYLCASSLGLVTDTQYFGPGTRLTVL.

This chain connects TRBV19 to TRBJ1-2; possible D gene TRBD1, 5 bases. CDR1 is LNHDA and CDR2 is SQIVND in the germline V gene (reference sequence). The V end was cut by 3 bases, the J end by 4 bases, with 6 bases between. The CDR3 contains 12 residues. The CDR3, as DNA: TGTGCCAGTAGTATCACAGGCTATGGCTACACCTTC. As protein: CASSITGYGYTF.